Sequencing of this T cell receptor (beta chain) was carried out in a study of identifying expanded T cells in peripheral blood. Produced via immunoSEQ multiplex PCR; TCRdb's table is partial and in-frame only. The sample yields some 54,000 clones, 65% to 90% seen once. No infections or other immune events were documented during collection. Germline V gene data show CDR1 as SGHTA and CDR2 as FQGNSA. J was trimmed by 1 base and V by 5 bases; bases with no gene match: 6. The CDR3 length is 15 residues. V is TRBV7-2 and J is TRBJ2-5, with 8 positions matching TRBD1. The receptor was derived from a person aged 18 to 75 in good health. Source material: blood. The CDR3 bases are TGTGCCAGCAGCCTAACAGGGGGATTCCAAGAGACCCAGTACTTC. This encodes CASSLTGGFQETQYF.